The 9 T cell receptor beta chains below were found in one sample sequenced in a study of blood T cell repertoires in COVID-19 (TCRdb year 2020). Library method: the immunoSEQ multiplex PCR assay. TCRdb carries this immuneACCESS record with in-frame sequences only. Its versions omit some clonotypes, under half of them owing to an unresolved V gene in the studies checked, with the rest unexplained. For this sample there are about 130,000 clones; around 81% appear just once. The ten largest clones capture about 3.8% of the sample. The sequencing sample was made of peripheral blood. Receptors originate from a woman in her forties or fifties with acute or convalescent COVID-19.

V usage is TRBV6-1 and J usage is TRBJ2-3; D unresolved. CDR1 and CDR2 from the germline V gene are MNHNS and SASEGT. The CDR3 sequence is 14 residues long. V lost 1 base to trimming and J lost 0 bases, with 5 bases between them. The chain's CDR3 is CASSEVRSTDTQYF. CDR3 coding DNA: TGTGCCAGCAGTGAAGTTCGTAGCACAGATACGCAGTATTTT.

The V gene is TRBV18, the J gene TRBJ1-1; D unclear. Germline V lookup: CDR1 KGHSH, CDR2 LQKENI. V was trimmed by 3 bases and J by 0 bases, leaving 14 bases between them. The CDR3 consists of 16 residues. CDR3 amino acids: CASSPREGGMNTEAFF. The CDR3 DNA reads as TGTGCCAGCTCACCCCGGGAGGGAGGCATGAACACTGAAGCTTTCTTT.

The chain has TRBV7-3 and TRBJ2-6; 7 nucleotides align to TRBD1. This CDR3 spans 19 amino acids. Germline CDR1 is SGHTA and CDR2 is FQGTGA. The junction had 15 bases not matched to a gene; V was cut back by 5 bases and J by 2 bases. The CDR3 nucleotides are TGTGCCAGCAGCAGGGCCGGGACAGCCGCAGAGACTGGGGCCAACGTCCTGACTTTC. Protein: CASSRAGTAAETGANVLTF.

This sequence joins TRBV19 and TRBJ1-5; 7 positions match TRBD1. J gave up 3 bases and V 6 bases, and 2 bases lay outside the gene matches. The CDR3 is made up of 13 amino acids. Germline values: CDR1 LNHDA, CDR2 SQIVND (reference sequence). CDR3 DNA sequence: TGTGCCAGTAGGGGACAGTACAATCAGCCCCAGCATTTT. This translates into CASRGQYNQPQHF.

The chain joins TRBV5-1 to TRBJ1-4; 8 nucleotides line up with TRBD1. The germline V gene has CDR1 SGHRS and CDR2 YFSETQ. Trimming removed 4 bases from V and 0 bases from J; junction bases left unmatched: 11. The CDR3 consists of 18 residues. Here the CDR3 reads CASSTWGTGTPTNEKLFF. The CDR3 DNA sequence: TGCGCCAGCAGCACCTGGGGGACAGGTACCCCAACTAATGAAAAACTGTTTTTT.

This clone appeared a few times. The V and J genes are TRBV19 and TRBJ1-5; 11 nucleotides match TRBD1. V dropped 3 bases and J dropped 8; count of bases not matched to a gene: 9. Germline V lookup: CDR1 LNHDA, CDR2 SQIVND (reference sequence). This CDR3 contains 16 residues. CDR3 in amino acids: CASSIGTGGLFEPQHF. CDR3 in DNA: TGTGCCAGTAGTATCGGGACAGGGGGTTTGTTCGAGCCCCAGCATTTT.

The CDR3 DNA follows: TGCAGCGTTGGGGGGGAAAACTATGGCTACACCTTC. It yields the protein CSVGGENYGYTF. The J gene is TRBJ1-2, the V gene TRBV29-1; D perhaps matches TRBD1 (5 bases). This CDR3 comprises 12 residues. The germline V gene has CDR1 SQVTM and CDR2 ANQGSEA. V lost 4 bases and J lost 2, with 8 bases in between.

A single count supports this clone. Here the CDR3 reads CASSWADTLAKNIQYF. The CDR3 bases are TGTGCCAGCAGCTGGGCCGACACCTTAGCCAAAAACATTCAGTACTTC. The chain couples TRBV7-8 to TRBJ2-4; D gene uncertain. Trimming cost V 4 bases and J 0 bases, with 13 bases left between them. The CDR3 consists of 16 residues. Germline V lookup: CDR1 SGHVS, CDR2 FQNEAQ.

The gene calls are TRBV27 and TRBJ2-1; the D gene is possibly TRBD1 (5 bases). The V and J ends lost 5 bases and 4 bases respectively, with 12 bases between them. Germline CDR1 and CDR2: MNHEY and SMNVEV (reference sequence). The CDR3 runs to 14 residues. CDR3 sequence: CASSTTGPYNEQFF. In DNA form, the CDR3 reads TGTGCCAGCAGTACTACAGGACCGTACAATGAGCAGTTCTTC.